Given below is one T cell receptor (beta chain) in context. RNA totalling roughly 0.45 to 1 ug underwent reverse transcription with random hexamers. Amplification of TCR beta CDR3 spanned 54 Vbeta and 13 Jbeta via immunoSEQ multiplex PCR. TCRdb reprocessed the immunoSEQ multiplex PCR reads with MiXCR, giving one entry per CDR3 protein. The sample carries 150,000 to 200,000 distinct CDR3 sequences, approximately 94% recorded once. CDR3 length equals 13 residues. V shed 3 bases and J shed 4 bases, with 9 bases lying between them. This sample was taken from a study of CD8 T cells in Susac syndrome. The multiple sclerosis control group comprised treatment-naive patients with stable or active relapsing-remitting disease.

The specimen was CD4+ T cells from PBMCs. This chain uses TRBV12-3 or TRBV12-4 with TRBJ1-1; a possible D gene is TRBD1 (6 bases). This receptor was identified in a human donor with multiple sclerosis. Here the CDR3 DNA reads TGTGCCAGCAGTTTCGGACAGTCCACTGAAGCTTTCTTT. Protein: CASSFGQSTEAFF.